What follows are 13 T cell receptor beta chains derived from one specimen sequenced in a study of blood T cell repertoires in COVID-19. Here immunoSEQ multiplex PCR was the method, and the copy in TCRdb shows in-frame clones only, minus some. The sample includes some 250,000 clones, 70% to 90% of them seen just once. The sample comprised peripheral blood. These receptors originate from a woman between 25 and 40 years old who had recovered from COVID-19.

The chain carries TRBV6-5 and TRBJ1-6; TRBD1 aligns across 7 bases. Trimming cost V 8 bases and J 8 bases; bases outside gene matches: 6. Germline V gene lookup returns CDR1 MNHEY and CDR2 SVGAGI. The CDR3 is 13 amino acids. The CDR3 reads CASARDSYSPLHF. The CDR3 region has the DNA TGTGCCAGCGCCCGGGACAGTTATTCACCCCTCCACTTT.

This chain uses TRBV19 with TRBJ2-1; 8 bases are a match to TRBD1. Germline V gene lookup returns CDR1 LNHDA and CDR2 SQIVND (reference sequence). The V and J ends lost 3 bases and 6 bases, in that order; junction bases with no gene match: 7. The CDR3 consists of 15 residues. The CDR3 here is CASSIGQGAVNEQFF. The CDR3 nucleotides read TGTGCCAGTAGTATCGGGCAGGGGGCGGTCAATGAGCAGTTCTTC.

This clone was detected once. The chain uses TRBV5-4 and TRBJ2-6; a possible D gene is TRBD1 (6 bases). V lost 4 bases, J lost 0 bases, and 11 bases lay in between. CDR1 is SGHNT and CDR2 is YYREEE in the germline V gene (reference sequence). The CDR3 has 16 amino acids. The CDR3 region has the DNA TGTGCCAGCAGCCCCCGGACAGCCTCTGGGGCCAACGTCCTGACTTTC. Translated, it gives CASSPRTASGANVLTF.

The CDR3 bases are TGTGCCAGCAGGGGTACAGGGGGCACATACAATGAGCAGTTCTTC. Protein product: CASRGTGGTYNEQFF. V usage is TRBV6-5 and J usage is TRBJ2-1; 9 bases are a match to TRBD1. From germline, CDR1 is MNHEY and CDR2 SVGAGI. After removal of 6 bases from V and 4 bases from J, the junction contained 7 bases not matched to a gene. The CDR3 length is 15 residues.

This sequence joins TRBV2 and TRBJ2-3; TRBD2 agrees at 8 bases. This CDR3 has 12 amino acids. V shed 4 bases, J shed 8 bases, and the junction held 2 bases outside the gene matches. Germline V gene lookup returns CDR1 SNHLY and CDR2 FYNNEI. CDR3 protein: CASSVRGGTQYF. The CDR3, as DNA: TGTGCCAGCAGTGTCCGGGGGGGTACGCAGTATTTT.

Only one count was recorded for this clone. The chain is built from TRBV18 and TRBJ2-7, with 11 bases that match TRBD2. Germline CDR1 is KGHSH and CDR2 is LQKENI. V shed 3 bases, J shed 3 bases, and the junction held 10 bases outside the gene matches. CDR3 size: 17 residues. As DNA, the CDR3 is TGTGCCAGCTCACCGACGTCTGGGACTAGCGGTTTCTACGAGCAGTACTTC. Translated, it gives CASSPTSGTSGFYEQYF.

The chain has TRBV7-9 and TRBJ2-7; weak D call: TRBD2 (7 bases). CDR1 is SEHNR and CDR2 is FQNEAQ in the germline V gene (reference sequence). The CDR3 runs to 14 residues. The V and J ends lost 4 bases and 7 bases respectively, with 17 bases between them. CDR3 in amino acids: CASSSQGGGMEQYF. The CDR3 DNA follows: TGTGCCAGCAGCTCGCAGGGAGGGGGGATGGAGCAGTACTTC.

This clone was detected only a few times. The chain has TRBV19 and TRBJ1-1; D might be TRBD1 (5 bases). Germline loops: CDR1 LNHDA, CDR2 SQIVND (reference sequence). The germline V and J ends were trimmed by 6 bases and 0 bases, with 11 bases remaining between them. This CDR3 region has 14 residues. The DNA for the CDR3 is TGTGCCAGTAGACCGGACACCATGAACACTGAAGCTTTCTTT. Protein sequence: CASRPDTMNTEAFF.

This clone was observed a handful of times. The J gene is TRBJ2-6, the V gene TRBV29-1, with 8 positions matching TRBD1. V was clipped by 0 bases and J by 0 bases; unmatched bases: 7. This CDR3 has 18 residues. Germline CDR1 reads SQVTM; CDR2 reads ANQGSEA. This CDR3 reads CSVEEFGTGFSGANVLTF. CDR3 in DNA: TGCAGCGTTGAAGAGTTCGGGACAGGTTTCTCTGGGGCCAACGTCCTGACTTTC.

The chain is built from TRBV2 and TRBJ2-7, with TRBD2 matching 10 bases. In germline, CDR1 is SNHLY, CDR2 FYNNEI. This CDR3 has 15 residues. After removal of 3 bases from V and 5 bases from J, the junction contained 7 bases not matched to a gene. CDR3 region: CASSDLAGGEDEQYF. DNA of the CDR3: TGTGCCAGCAGTGATTTAGCGGGGGGCGAGGACGAGCAGTACTTC.

About this clone: The same CDR3 is also encoded by other DNA sequences in this sample. This chain uses TRBV19 with TRBJ1-5, with D hard to call. The CDR3 is made up of 12 amino acids. The germline V gene has CDR1 LNHDA and CDR2 SQIVND (reference sequence). The V and J ends lost 2 bases and 7 bases respectively, with 6 bases between them. In DNA, the CDR3 is TGTGCCAGTAGTATACGAGGGCAGCCCCAGCATTTT. It codes for CASSIRGQPQHF.

This clone appeared once. The chain couples TRBV3-1 (or the pseudogene TRBV3-2) to TRBJ2-5; 7 nucleotides line up with TRBD1. CDR1 is LGHDT, CDR2 YNNKEL, per germline (reference sequence). This CDR3 spans 13 amino acids. V dropped 5 bases and J dropped 4; count of bases not matched to a gene: 4. The chain's CDR3 is CASSGTVLETQYF. The CDR3 DNA reads as TGTGCCAGCAGCGGGACAGTACTAGAGACCCAGTACTTC.

Remarks on this clone: The junction departs from germline at one end; a sequencing error may be responsible. This sequence joins TRBV9 and TRBJ2-5; D is unresolved. The germline gives CDR1 SGDLS, CDR2 YYNGEE. The CDR3 runs 9 residues. CDR3 DNA sequence: TGTGCCAGCAGCCACTCACTCCACTTC. Its protein is CASSHSLHF.